The T cell receptor beta chain described here comes from a study of identical twins. Study-level results: It was possible that invariant MAIT and iNKT cells partly confounded the zero-insertion analyses. Alpha sequences out of frame and shared by twins had excess low generation probability.

MiXCR was run by TCRdb on the 5' RACE reads, yielding one entry per CDR3 protein. The sample has a few hundred thousand distinct CDR3 sequences, more than 9% seen once. Note on this clonotype: Antigen specificity is unknown.

The data also belong to a second study, concerning yellow fever vaccine responses in identical twins. Per that paper: In identical twins, vaccine T cell responses appeared partly shared and partly individual.

Sequencing was done on a sample of PBMCs. This clonotype was obtained from a woman in her late teens or twenties in good health.

The CDR3, as DNA: TGTGCCAGCAGTGAGCGGGACAGACAAAACATTCAGTACTTC. Protein: CASSERDRQNIQYF. The chain carries TRBV6-6 and TRBJ2-4, with D possibly being TRBD1 or TRBD2 (7 bases each). CDR3 length equals 14 residues. V dropped 5 bases and J dropped 5 bases, with 13 bases sitting between them. Germline V gene data show CDR1 as MNHNY and CDR2 as SVGAGI (reference sequence).